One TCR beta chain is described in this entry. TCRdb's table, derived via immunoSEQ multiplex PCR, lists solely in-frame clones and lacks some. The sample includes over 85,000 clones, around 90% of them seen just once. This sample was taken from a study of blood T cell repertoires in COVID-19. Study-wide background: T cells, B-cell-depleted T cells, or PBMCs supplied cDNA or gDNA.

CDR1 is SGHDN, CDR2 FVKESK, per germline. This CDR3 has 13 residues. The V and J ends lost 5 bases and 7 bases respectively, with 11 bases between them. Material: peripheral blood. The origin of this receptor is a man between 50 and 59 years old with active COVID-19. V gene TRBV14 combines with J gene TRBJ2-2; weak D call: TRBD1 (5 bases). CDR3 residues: CASSRAGIGELFF. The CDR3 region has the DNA TGTGCCAGCAGCAGAGCAGGGATCGGGGAGCTGTTTTTT.